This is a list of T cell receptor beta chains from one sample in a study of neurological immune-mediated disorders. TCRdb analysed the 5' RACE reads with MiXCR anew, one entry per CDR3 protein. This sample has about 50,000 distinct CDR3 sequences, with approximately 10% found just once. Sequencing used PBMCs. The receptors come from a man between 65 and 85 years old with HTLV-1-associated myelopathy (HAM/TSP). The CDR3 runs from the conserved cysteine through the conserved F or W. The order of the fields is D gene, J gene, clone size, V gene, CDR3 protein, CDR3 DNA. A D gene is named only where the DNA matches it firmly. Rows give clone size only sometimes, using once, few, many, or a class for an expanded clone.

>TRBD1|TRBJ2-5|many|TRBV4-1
CASSPADRVRETQYF
TGCGCCAGCAGCCCAGCGGACAGGGTGCGAGAGACCCAGTACTTC
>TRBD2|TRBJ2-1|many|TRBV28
CASSLFGLGLEGRGVQFF
TGTGCCAGCAGTTTATTCGGTTTGGGACTAGAAGGGCGAGGTGTGCAGTTCTTC
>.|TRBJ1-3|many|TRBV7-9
CASRPDRFSGNTIYF
TGTGCCAGCAGGCCCGACAGGTTCTCTGGAAACACCATATATTTT
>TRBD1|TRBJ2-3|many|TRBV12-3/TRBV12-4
CASSFGLKGATDTQYF
TGTGCCAGCAGTTTCGGGCTAAAGGGGGCCACTGATACGCAGTATTTT
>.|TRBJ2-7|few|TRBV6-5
CASSSTRSSYEQYF
TGTGCCAGCAGTAGCACTCGGAGCTCCTACGAGCAGTACTTC
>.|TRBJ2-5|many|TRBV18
CASSPLQETQYF
TGTGCCAGCTCACCGCTCCAAGAGACCCAGTACTTC
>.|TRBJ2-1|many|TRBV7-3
CASSLSRSSYNEQFF
TGTGCCAGCAGCTTAAGTAGGAGCTCCTACAATGAGCAGTTCTTC
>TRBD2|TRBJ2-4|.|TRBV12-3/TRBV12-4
CASSSTSGRILGPKNIQYF
TGTGCCAGCAGTTCCACTAGCGGGAGAATCCTGGGTCCCAAAAACATTCAGTACTTC
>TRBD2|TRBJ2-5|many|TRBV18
CASSLAGFQETQYF
TGTGCCAGCTCACTAGCGGGATTCCAAGAGACCCAGTACTTC
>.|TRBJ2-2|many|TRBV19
CASSPTEAEFTGELFF
TGTGCCAGTTCCCCTACTGAAGCGGAATTCACCGGGGAGCTGTTTTTT
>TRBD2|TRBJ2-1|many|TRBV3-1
CASSQGRGAGVYNEQFF
TGTGCCAGCAGCCAAGGTCGAGGAGCGGGAGTTTACAATGAGCAGTTCTTC
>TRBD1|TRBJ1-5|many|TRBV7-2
CASSFGQANQPQHF
TGTGCCAGCAGCTTCGGACAGGCGAATCAGCCCCAGCATTTT
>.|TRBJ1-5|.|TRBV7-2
CVSSSLQGGQPQHF
TGTGTCAGCAGCTCTCTACAGGGAGGCCAGCCCCAGCATTTT
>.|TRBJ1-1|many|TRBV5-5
CASSFSQALNTEAFF
TGTGCCAGCAGCTTTAGTCAGGCTTTGAACACTGAAGCTTTCTTT
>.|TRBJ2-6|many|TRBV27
CASSLSINFYSGANVLTF
TGTGCCAGCAGTTTATCTATTAATTTTTACTCTGGGGCCAACGTCCTGACTTTC
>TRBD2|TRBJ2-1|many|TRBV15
CATSRELAGGGNEQFF
TGTGCCACCAGCAGAGAACTAGCGGGAGGGGGGAATGAGCAGTTCTTC